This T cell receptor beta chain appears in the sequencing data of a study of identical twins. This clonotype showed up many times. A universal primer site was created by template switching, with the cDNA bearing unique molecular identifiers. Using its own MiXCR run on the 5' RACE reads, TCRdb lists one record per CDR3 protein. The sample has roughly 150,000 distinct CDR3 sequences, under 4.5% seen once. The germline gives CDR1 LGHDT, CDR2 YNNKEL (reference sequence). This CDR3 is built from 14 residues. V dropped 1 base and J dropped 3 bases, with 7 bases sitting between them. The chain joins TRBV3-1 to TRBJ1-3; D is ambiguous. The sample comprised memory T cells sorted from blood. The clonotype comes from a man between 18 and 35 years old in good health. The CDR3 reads CASSQGDYGNTIYF. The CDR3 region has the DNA TGTGCCAGCAGCCAAGGCGATTATGGAAACACCATATATTTT.